This entry lists 30 T cell receptor beta chains sequenced from one sample in a study of T cells after yellow fever vaccination. TCRdb recomputed calls from the 5' RACE reads with MiXCR, one row per CDR3 protein. The sample has 300,000 to 450,000 distinct CDR3 sequences; less than 9.5% are singletons. Sequencing used PBMCs, obtained more than 35 days after the first yellow fever vaccination. All receptors derive from a man younger than 35 who received the YFV17D yellow fever vaccine.

This clonotype was observed a few times. The rearrangement links TRBV20-1 to TRBJ1-5; D is unclear. Germline CDR1 is DFQATT and CDR2 is SNEGSKA (reference sequence). V shed 4 bases and J shed 3 bases, with 13 bases lying between them. CDR3 length equals 14 residues. CDR3 nucleotide sequence: TGCAGTGCTACCCCCCCCGGCGACAATCAGCCCCAGCATTTT. This encodes CSATPPGDNQPQHF.

At least ten counts were recorded for this clonotype. This sequence joins TRBV5-5 and TRBJ2-5; D remains unclear. V shed 6 bases and J shed 4 bases, with 13 bases lying between them. The CDR3 length is 13 residues. CDR1 SGHKS and CDR2 YYEKEE come from the germline V gene (reference sequence). As DNA, the CDR3 is TGTGCCAGCATCATGAGTCCGAGAGAGACCCAGTACTTC. This sequence encodes CASIMSPRETQYF.

This clonotype has just a few counts. The V call is TRBV12-3 or TRBV12-4, the J call TRBJ2-4, with TRBD2 matching over 8 bases. V was pared by 7 bases and J by 6 bases, with 20 bases of the junction left unmatched. The CDR3 is 18 residues long. The CDR3 sequence: CASTRAGGPREERNIQYF. Here the CDR3 DNA reads TGTGCCAGCACACGGGCGGGGGGCCCCCGAGAGGAGAGAAACATTCAGTACTTC.

The chain uses TRBV5-8 and TRBJ1-5; D remains ambiguous. Deletions cut 3 bases from V and 0 bases from J, with 10 bases between. CDR1 and CDR2 (germline): SGHTS, YDEGEE. The CDR3 spans 15 residues. The CDR3 nucleotides read TGTGCCAGCAGCTCGAGAGAGAATAGCAATCAGCCCCAGCATTTT. Translation: CASSSRENSNQPQHF.

The chain links TRBV10-3 to TRBJ1-4; D gene ambiguous. The V end was cut by 5 bases, the J end by 13 bases, with 14 bases between. The CDR3 contains 12 residues. In germline, CDR1 is ENHRY, CDR2 SYGVKD. CDR3 sequence: CAISREGERLFF. The CDR3, as DNA: TGTGCCATCAGTCGGGAGGGCGAGCGACTGTTTTTT.

The chain couples TRBV20-1 to TRBJ1-1; D gene uncertain. CDR1 is DFQATT and CDR2 is SNEGSKA in the germline V gene (reference sequence). There are 15 residues in the CDR3. Between the trimmed V and J ends, which lost 0 bases and 0 bases, there was a span of 11 bases. The chain's CDR3 is CSARDQEGMNTEAFF. In nucleotides, the CDR3 is TGCAGTGCTAGAGATCAGGAGGGAATGAACACTGAAGCTTTCTTT.

This clonotype appeared a few times. CDR3 sequence reads: CASRVAGGTGELFF. CDR3 nucleotide sequence: TGTGCCAGCCGGGTAGCGGGGGGAACCGGGGAGCTGTTTTTT. The chain employs TRBV12-3 or TRBV12-4 and TRBJ2-2; 10 bases agree with TRBD2. The length of the CDR3 is 14 residues. The J segment lost 5 bases and the V segment lost 8 bases, leaving 5 bases of the junction unmatched.

J is TRBJ2-6 and V is TRBV15; D could derive from TRBD1 or TRBD2 (6 bases each). Germline V CDR1 and CDR2: LNHNV, YYDKDF (reference sequence). The CDR3 totals 15 residues. V shed 4 bases and J shed 1 base, with 8 bases lying between them. CDR3 amino acids: CATSKGGSGANVLTF. CDR3 nucleotides: TGTGCCACCAGCAAGGGGGGTTCTGGGGCCAACGTCCTGACTTTC.

V is TRBV29-1 and J is TRBJ2-5, with 7 bases fitting TRBD1. Germline lookup yields CDR1 SQVTM and CDR2 ANQGSEA. Unmatched junction bases numbered 7, after V lost 1 base and J lost 5 bases. There are 14 residues in the CDR3. The CDR3 coding sequence is TGCAGCGTTGAAGCCTCGGGCAGGGGGGAGACCCAGTACTTC. Translation: CSVEASGRGETQYF. Drawing the rest from reference TRBV29-1 and TRBJ2-5, the complete variable domain is SAVISQKPSRDICQRGTSLTIQCQVDSQVTMMFWYRQQPGQSLTLIATANQGSEATYESGFVIDKFPISRPNLTFSTLTVSNMSPEDSSIYLCSVEASGRGETQYFGPGTRLLVL.

The J gene is TRBJ1-1, the V gene TRBV5-1, with a tentative D call TRBD1 (5 bases). This CDR3 is 13 amino acids long. Germline V CDR1 and CDR2: SGHRS, YFSETQ. V dropped 7 bases and J dropped 1 base, with 11 bases sitting between them. CDR3 protein: CASALGTNTEAFF. CDR3 in DNA: TGCGCCAGCGCTTTGGGGACGAACACTGAAGCTTTCTTT.

V is TRBV5-1 and J is TRBJ2-7; 7 bases are shared with TRBD1. V lost 3 bases to trimming and J lost 3 bases; unmatched junction nucleotides: 12. CDR1 and CDR2 from the germline V gene are SGHRS and YFSETQ. This CDR3 comprises 16 residues. DNA of the CDR3: TGCGCCAGCAGCTCTTCCTATGGAGCAGGGGGCTACGAGCAGTACTTC. The encoded protein is CASSSSYGAGGYEQYF.

This clonotype was counted ten times or more. At one end, the junction sequence differs from germline, possibly due to a read error. The rearrangement uses TRBV5-1 and TRBJ1-1, with D tentatively TRBD1 (5 bases). Germline CDR1 and CDR2: SGHRS and YFSETQ. This CDR3 contains 13 residues. The CDR3 bases are TGTGCCAGCAGCCTGCAGGGGAACACTGAAGCTTTCTTT. This gives the protein CASSLQGNTEAFF.

This clonotype has just a few counts. This rearrangement joins TRBV12-3 or TRBV12-4 to TRBJ2-1; D might be TRBD1 or TRBD2, each matching 6 bases. V shed 3 bases and J shed 0 bases, with 21 bases lying between them. The CDR3 spans 19 residues. CDR3: CASSFLLSGGPSSYNEQFF. CDR3 bases: TGTGCCAGCAGTTTTTTATTAAGTGGGGGGCCCAGCTCCTACAATGAGCAGTTCTTC.

This clonotype came up many times. The gene calls are TRBV7-2 and TRBJ1-1; TRBD1 is a possible D gene (5 bases). The V end was cut by 1 base, the J end by 3 bases, with 12 bases between. The CDR3 is 15 amino acids. CDR1 SGHTA and CDR2 FQGNSA come from the germline V gene. CDR3 bases: TGTGCCAGCAGCTTAGTGGGAGGGGTGTACACTGAAGCTTTCTTT. Encoded protein: CASSLVGGVYTEAFF.

This clonotype occurred a few times. DNA of the CDR3: TGTGCCAGCAGCACTCGGGACAGAGAGAACACTGAAGCTTTCTTT. Its protein is CASSTRDRENTEAFF. This chain links TRBV7-2 with TRBJ1-1; 7 bases align to TRBD1. The germline V gene encodes CDR1 SGHTA and CDR2 FQGNSA. The CDR3 totals 15 residues. Trimming cost V 5 bases and J 1 base; bases outside gene matches: 7.

The chain recombines TRBV5-1 with TRBJ1-4; TRBD1 matches at 9 bases. The germline V gene encodes CDR1 SGHRS and CDR2 YFSETQ. There are 16 residues in the CDR3. After removal of 4 bases from V and 2 bases from J, the junction contained 6 bases not matched to a gene. The CDR3 bases are TGCGCCAGCAGCCTAGGGACAGGGTTTACTAATGAAAAACTGTTTTTT. Translated, it gives CASSLGTGFTNEKLFF.

This clonotype was detected only a few times. CDR3 in amino acids: CSARAGQGRDGYTF. The DNA of the CDR3 is TGCAGTGCTAGAGCCGGACAGGGGAGAGATGGCTACACCTTC. The V call is TRBV20-1, the J call TRBJ1-2, with TRBD1 identical over 9 bases. With 1 base clipped from V and 6 bases from J, the junction kept 6 bases outside the gene matches. The CDR3 loop spans 14 amino acids. The V gene's germline CDR1 is DFQATT and CDR2 SNEGSKA (reference sequence).

This clonotype occurred a few times. J is TRBJ1-5 and V is TRBV27; D is perhaps TRBD1 (5 bases). Trimming cost V 5 bases and J 0 bases, with 11 bases left between them. Germline CDR1 and CDR2: MNHEY and SMNVEV (reference sequence). CDR3 length: 15 amino acids. In DNA, the CDR3 is TGTGCCAGCAGTCCCGGGACTCATAGCAATCAGCCCCAGCATTTT. Protein sequence: CASSPGTHSNQPQHF.

This clonotype was counted only a few times. This rearrangement joins TRBV5-4 to TRBJ2-5, with D hard to call. From germline, CDR1 is SGHNT and CDR2 YYREEE (reference sequence). This CDR3 has 13 amino acids. The ends were cut back, 4 bases at V and 4 bases at J, with 11 bases in the middle. The chain's CDR3 is CASSPGPPETQYF. In DNA form, the CDR3 reads TGTGCCAGCAGCCCCGGGCCCCCAGAGACCCAGTACTTC.

This clonotype was counted between two and nine times. The chain couples TRBV3-1 to TRBJ2-3; D is uncertain. Trimming stripped 5 bases from V and 1 base from J, with 16 bases between. CDR1 and CDR2 (germline): LGHDT, YNNKEL (reference sequence). The CDR3 covers 16 residues. The chain's CDR3 is CASSYYTMAGTDTQYF. CDR3 in DNA: TGTGCCAGCAGCTACTATACTATGGCAGGCACAGATACGCAGTATTTT.

The rearrangement joins TRBV4-2 to TRBJ2-7, with D unresolved. Germline V gene sequence: CDR1 LGHNA, CDR2 YNFKEQ. V was trimmed by 1 base and J by 2 bases, leaving 9 bases between them. The CDR3 has 14 amino acids. The CDR3 region is CASSQAAGTYEQYF. The CDR3 DNA sequence: TGTGCCAGCAGCCAAGCGGCAGGCACCTACGAGCAGTACTTC.

Ten or more counts support this clonotype. V and J are TRBV4-1 and TRBJ2-4, with D perhaps TRBD2 (5 bases). CDR3 length: 15 amino acids. V was trimmed by 0 bases and J by 1 base, leaving 7 bases between them. CDR1 is MGHRA, CDR2 YSYEKL, per germline. The CDR3 spells CASSQDPGAKNIQYF. The CDR3 DNA follows: TGCGCCAGCAGCCAAGATCCGGGGGCCAAAAACATTCAGTACTTC.

The table lists this clonotype with a few counts. The V and J genes are TRBV12-3 or TRBV12-4 and TRBJ2-1; D is undetermined. V was trimmed by 6 bases and J by 1 base, leaving 13 bases between them. This CDR3 spans 15 amino acids. The CDR3 DNA is TGTGCCAGCAGCCCCGGGCTGCAGTCCTACAATGAGCAGTTCTTC. It is translated as CASSPGLQSYNEQFF.

This clonotype was seen a handful of times. The V and J genes are TRBV6-2 or TRBV6-3 and TRBJ1-5, with no clear D. The CDR3 length is 13 residues. The germline gives CDR1 MNHEY, CDR2 SVGEGT. V was shortened by 4 bases and J by 4 bases, with 8 bases between the two germline ends. CDR3 sequence: CASSFSRNQPQHF. Here the CDR3 DNA reads TGTGCCAGCAGTTTTTCTAGAAATCAGCCCCAGCATTTT.

The chain has TRBV18 and TRBJ2-1; tentative D call: TRBD1 (6 bases). Germline loops: CDR1 KGHSH, CDR2 LQKENI. Trimming pared 2 bases from V and 5 bases from J, leaving 10 bases between. This CDR3 comprises 14 residues. The CDR3 DNA is TGTGCCAGCTCACCATGGACAGTAGACAATGAGCAGTTCTTC. Encoded protein: CASSPWTVDNEQFF.

In this sample, this clonotype turned up many times. The gene calls are TRBV10-3 and TRBJ1-3, with D possibly TRBD1 on 6 matching bases. The length of the CDR3 is 16 residues. Trimming pared 3 bases from V and 0 bases from J, leaving 12 bases between. From germline, CDR1 is ENHRY and CDR2 SYGVKD. The CDR3 nucleotides are TGTGCCATCAGTGAACGGGGGCGGTTCTCTGGAAACACCATATATTTT. Translation: CAISERGRFSGNTIYF.

V usage is TRBV5-1 and J usage is TRBJ2-1, with 12 bases that match TRBD2. This CDR3 is 14 amino acids long. V lost 6 bases and J lost 7; bases outside the gene matches: 5. Germline CDR1 SGHRS, CDR2 YFSETQ. Written as DNA, the CDR3 is TGCGCCAGCAAACTAGCGGGGGGTGATAATGAGCAGTTCTTC. This gives the protein CASKLAGGDNEQFF.

V is TRBV7-2 and J is TRBJ2-5, with D possibly called TRBD1 or TRBD2 (5 bases each). V dropped 2 bases and J dropped 1 base, with 11 bases sitting between them. Germline V gives CDR1 SGHTA, CDR2 FQGNSA. There are 15 residues in the CDR3. For the CDR3, the DNA is TGTGCCAGCAGCTTACTCTGGGGGTCCCAAGAGACCCAGTACTTC. Translation: CASSLLWGSQETQYF.

The chain joins TRBV3-1 to TRBJ2-2, with a possible D match to TRBD2 (5 bases). Germline CDR1 is LGHDT and CDR2 is YNNKEL (reference sequence). There are 14 residues in the CDR3. The V end lost 4 bases, the J end lost 5 bases, and 11 bases lay between the germline ends. CDR3 region: CASSPYTRTGELFF. DNA for the CDR3: TGTGCCAGCAGCCCGTACACTAGGACCGGGGAGCTGTTTTTT.

This clonotype was observed a few times. This chain links TRBV7-6 with TRBJ1-5; no clear D. Germline V gene data show CDR1 as SGHVS and CDR2 as FNYEAQ. The CDR3 has 15 residues. V lost 5 bases, J lost 2 bases, and 13 bases lay in between. CDR3 sequence: CASSPFTGGNQPQHF. The CDR3 nucleotides are TGTGCCAGCAGCCCCTTCACTGGGGGCAATCAGCCCCAGCATTTT.